The source of this T cell receptor beta chain is a study of beta chain features in type 1 diabetes. Germline V CDR1 and CDR2: LNHDA, SQIVND (reference sequence). The CDR3 consists of 16 residues. V lost 3 bases, J lost 4 bases, and 7 bases stayed unmatched. Study-wide results and limits: Researchers reported that naive, central memory and Treg TCRB repertoires appeared more similar in patients than in healthy donors. Across all four CD4+ subsets, people with type 1 diabetes showed modestly shorter TCRB CDR3s.

The whole isolated RNA underwent reverse transcription, so sequencing captured expressed TCRB transcripts. Assay: immunoSEQ multiplex PCR; the TCRdb copy retains only in-frame clones and omits some. The sample yields about 650,000 clones, roughly 12% seen once. Concerning this clone: Its target is unknown.

The sequence was obtained from a man aged 30-40 years with type 1 diabetes. The source material was naive CD4+ T cells from blood. The chain carries TRBV19 and TRBJ2-1; 9 nucleotides match TRBD2. The CDR3 is CASSMGGLAGYNEQFF. The CDR3 coding sequence is TGTGCCAGTAGTATGGGGGGACTAGCCGGATACAATGAGCAGTTCTTC.